This T cell receptor beta chain came from a study of T cell responses to AZD1222 COVID-19 vaccine. Study-level findings and limits: White British ancestry dominated among donors, who included more females, and clonal diversity was possibly underestimated. Sampling captured repertoires only after the peak T cell response. Spike-specific TCR repertoires showed rising breadth and depth after two AZD1222 doses. The study reported that nearly half of spike-specific TCRs target unmutated variant regions.

As concerns this clone: No antigen is known for it.

The CDR3 spans 12 residues. The V and J ends lost 6 bases and 10 bases respectively, with 15 bases between them. Germline CDR1 and CDR2: MNHEY and SVGAGI. The method was immunoSEQ multiplex PCR; TCRdb's version includes in-frame clones alone and lacks a portion of them. The table lists some 89,000 clones, roughly 90% of them singletons. The sequence derives from an adult in good health. The J gene is TRBJ1-1, the V gene TRBV6-5; D is possibly TRBD1 (6 bases). The sample in question was peripheral blood, obtained on day 0 of MenACWY control vaccination. The CDR3 DNA is TGTGCCAGCAGCCGGCCAGGGGTTGGAGCTTTCTTT. Encoded protein: CASSRPGVGAFF.